This TCR beta chain was sequenced during a study of blood T cells in healthy people across ages. Through a sample-barcoded 5' primer and a J-beta primer mix, a second PCR was run for roughly 6 to 11 cycles. TCRdb ran MiXCR on the 5' RACE reads and lists one entry per CDR3 protein. The table records hundreds of thousands of distinct CDR3 sequences, around 41% of them present only once. The junction had 5 bases not matched to a gene; V was cut back by 3 bases and J by 4 bases. The germline V gene encodes CDR1 KGHSH and CDR2 LQKENI. This CDR3 region has 14 residues. This clonotype was counted a few times.

The source material was blood. The receptor's source is a man older than 75 in good health. The rearrangement links TRBV18 to TRBJ2-5; 7 bases match TRBD1. The CDR3: CASSPGQWAETQYF. The CDR3 DNA is TGTGCCAGCTCACCGGGACAGTGGGCAGAGACCCAGTACTTC.